The 10 T cell receptor beta chains below come from one sample, sequenced in a study of T cells in Graves' hyperthyroidism and ophthalmopathy. Regions amplified from RNA transcripts were the TCR beta CDR3 regions. Primed by the HTBI set, a first-round RT-PCR was run on the TCR CDR3. TCRdb processed the multiplex PCR reads anew with MiXCR; each CDR3 protein has one entry. The top ten clones hold around 17% of a sample with about 500,000 distinct CDR3 sequences, approximately 17% of them seen once. Sequenced material: blood. Receptor source: a woman aged 18-29 years with Graves' ophthalmopathy.

This clonotype showed up just a few times. This chain connects TRBV20-1 to TRBJ2-2, with D perhaps TRBD2 (5 bases). Germline CDR1 DFQATT, CDR2 SNEGSKA (reference sequence). The length of the CDR3 is 13 residues. Trimming cost V 1 base and J 4 bases, with 7 bases left between them. CDR3 residues: CSARVGGTGELFF. DNA of the CDR3: TGCAGTGCTAGAGTAGGAGGCACCGGGGAGCTGTTTTTT.

This clonotype was seen more than once but under ten times. The chain links TRBV6-1 to TRBJ1-5, with TRBD1 matching over 8 bases. The CDR3 sequence is 14 residues long. V dropped 6 bases and J dropped 3; count of bases not matched to a gene: 4. Germline lookup yields CDR1 MNHNS and CDR2 SASEGT. The CDR3 here is CASRTGEYNQPQHF. For the CDR3, the DNA is TGTGCCAGCAGGACAGGGGAGTACAATCAGCCCCAGCATTTT.

Only a few counts were recorded for this clonotype. This chain connects TRBV27 to TRBJ2-3; D tentatively fits TRBD1 or TRBD2 (6 bases each). V was trimmed by 6 bases and J by 2 bases, leaving 15 bases between them. The CDR3 consists of 15 residues. Germline lookup yields CDR1 MNHEY and CDR2 SMNVEV (reference sequence). CDR3 in amino acids: CASRPTGAHTDTQYF. As DNA, the CDR3 is TGTGCCAGCAGACCGACGGGGGCACACACAGATACGCAGTATTTT.

At least ten counts were recorded for this clonotype. The V call is TRBV10-3, the J call TRBJ2-1; 10 bases match TRBD1. In germline, CDR1 is ENHRY, CDR2 SYGVKD. J lost 6 bases, V lost 5 bases, and 1 base had no gene match. The CDR3 runs to 13 residues. CDR3 amino acids: CAISWTGGNEQFF. CDR3 nucleotide sequence: TGTGCCATCAGTTGGACAGGGGGCAATGAGCAGTTCTTC.

This clonotype showed up many times. This chain connects TRBV5-1 to TRBJ1-5; 8 bases map to TRBD1. The CDR3 runs to 14 residues. V lost 4 bases, J lost 3 bases, and 3 bases stayed unmatched. Per the germline V gene, CDR1 is SGHRS and CDR2 is YFSETQ. The CDR3 DNA reads TGCGCCAGCAGCACGACAGGGGCCAATCAGCCCCAGCATTTT. Amino acids: CASSTTGANQPQHF.

The rearrangement links TRBV30 to TRBJ2-3; 11 nucleotides align to TRBD2. Germline-derived CDR1 and CDR2 are GTSNPN and SVGIG (reference sequence). V was clipped by 3 bases and J by 13 bases; unmatched bases: 9. The CDR3 sequence is 13 residues long. The CDR3 sequence is CAWRTSGNRVEYF. The DNA for the CDR3 is TGTGCCTGGAGGACTAGCGGGAATCGAGTGGAGTATTTT.

This clonotype has a count of ten or more. The chain is built from TRBV28 and TRBJ1-1, with D possibly TRBD1 on 6 matching bases. The CDR3 has 12 residues. Germline CDR1 and CDR2: MDHEN and SYDVKM. Trimming left V 5 bases short and J 4 bases short, with 8 bases between. For the CDR3, the DNA is TGTGCCAGCAGTAGGGGGTCCACTGAAGCTTTCTTT. Amino acid sequence: CASSRGSTEAFF. Filled out from reference TRBV28 and TRBJ1-1, the complete variable domain reads DVKVTQSSRYLVKRTGEKVFLECVQDMDHENMFWYRQDPGLGLRLIYFSYDVKMKEKGDIPEGYSVSREKKERFSLILESASTNQTSMYLCASSRGSTEAFFGQGTRLTVV.

In this sample, this clonotype turned up a few times. V is TRBV19 and J is TRBJ2-1, with TRBD2 matching 9 bases. Germline CDR1 and CDR2: LNHDA and SQIVND (reference sequence). This CDR3 region has 13 residues. The J segment lost 0 bases and the V segment lost 10 bases, leaving 1 base of the junction unmatched. In DNA form, the CDR3 reads TGTGCCACTAGCGGGGACTCCTACAATGAGCAGTTCTTC. As protein: CATSGDSYNEQFF.

This chain connects TRBV15 to TRBJ1-1, with 7 positions matching TRBD1. From germline, CDR1 is LNHNV and CDR2 YYDKDF (reference sequence). The CDR3 consists of 16 residues. The V and J ends lost 3 bases and 4 bases, in that order; junction bases with no gene match: 11. The CDR3 loop is CATSSFYRGLSTEAFF. CDR3 DNA: TGTGCCACCAGCAGTTTTTACAGGGGACTGAGCACTGAAGCTTTCTTT. Combining the CDR3 with reference TRBV15 and TRBJ1-1 gives the whole variable domain DAMVIQNPRYQVTQFGKPVTLSCSQTLNHNVMYWYQQKSSQAPKLLFHYYDKDFNNEADTPDNFQSRRPNTSFCFLDIRSPGLGDTAMYLCATSSFYRGLSTEAFFGQGTRLTVV.

This clonotype was seen ten or more times. The V and J genes are TRBV28 and TRBJ1-2, with D uncertain. This CDR3 comprises 13 residues. The ends were cut back, 5 bases at V and 6 bases at J, with 13 bases in the middle. CDR1 MDHEN and CDR2 SYDVKM come from the germline V gene. DNA of the CDR3: TGTGCCAGCAGTCCCCCAAGTGGCGATGGCTACACCTTC. Protein product: CASSPPSGDGYTF.